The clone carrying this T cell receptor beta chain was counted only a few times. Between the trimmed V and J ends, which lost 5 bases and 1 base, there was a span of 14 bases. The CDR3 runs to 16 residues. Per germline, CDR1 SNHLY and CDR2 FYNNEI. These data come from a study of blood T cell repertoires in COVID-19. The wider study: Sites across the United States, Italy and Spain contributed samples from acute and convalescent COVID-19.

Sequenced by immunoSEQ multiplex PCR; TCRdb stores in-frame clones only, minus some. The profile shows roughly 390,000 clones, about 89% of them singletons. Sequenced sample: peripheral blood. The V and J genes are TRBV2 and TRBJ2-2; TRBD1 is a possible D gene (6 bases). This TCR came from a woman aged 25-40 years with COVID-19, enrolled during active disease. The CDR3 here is CASSSYRVKNTGELFF. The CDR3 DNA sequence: TGTGCCAGCAGTTCCTACAGGGTGAAGAACACCGGGGAGCTGTTTTTT.